The source of this T cell receptor (beta chain) is a study of CD4 T cells in relation to SARS-CoV-2 and coronaviruses (dated by TCRdb to the early 2020s). The study in broad terms: In the ViraFEST assay, PBMCs were cultured with antigen for nine to ten days, after which TCR beta CDR3s were sequenced to identify clonal expansions specific to the antigen. A different, Illumina-based TCR-beta assay was used to sequence expansion assays from other donors in the study. HLA restriction was mapped for shared crossreactive spike epitopes using patient-derived lymphoblastoid cell lines. An HIV-1 Nef peptide pool or a no-peptide culture served as the negative reference condition. Samples from a few pre-COVID donors and the naive versus memory experiments were sequenced with the Adaptive Biotechnologies TCR-sequencing kit; other data were Illumina-based. At the level of individual TCR clonotypes, the study measured memory CD4+ T cell crossreactivity between SARS-CoV-2 spike protein and common cold coronavirus spike proteins. The research as a whole found: Since the crossreactivity analysis centred on spike protein, crossreactivity against other viral proteins was not assessed. Memory CD4+ clonotypes crossrecognizing SARS-CoV-2 and at least one common cold coronavirus spike were found in approximately 60% of donors. The study was limited by small numbers of patients and tested TCRs. Crossreactive clones showed significantly weaker SARS-CoV-2-driven expansion than monoreactive clones, consistent with antigenic imprinting. Because no donor provided both pre-pandemic and post-infection samples, tracing the source of pre-existing responses was limited.

Of note for this clone: What this receptor recognizes is not known. Per-base quality was not reported, and no clone a single base away is much larger than it.

The CDR3 contains 15 residues, cysteine and phenylalanine counted. Only the CDR3 DNA is retained, 45 bases long and in frame from the first base. The junction shows trimming of 5 bases on V and 5 bases on J, and the gene matches do not reach 9 bases of it. Based on the germline V gene, the CDR1 and CDR2 sequences are KGHSH and LQKENI. Preparation of the library involved the immunoSEQ multiplex PCR assay. In the original analysis: During preprocessing, nonproductive sequences were removed, as were CDR3s that did not start with C, did not end with F or W, or were shorter than 7 amino acids. Antigen-specific clonotypes were called with the MANAFEST web app, based on expansion relative to reference and other culture wells. A clone was considered positive if the clone showed significant expansion compared with the reference culture in 2 of 3 replicate wells at an FDR below 0.05. A further requirement for positive clones was significant expansion compared with all other tandem wells, along with an odds ratio above 5. Pairwise Levenshtein distance, computed with the stringdist R package after three terminal residues were trimmed from each end, was used as the measure of CDR3 homology. TCRdb took this table from immuneACCESS and kept in-frame rearrangements with V and J called. Such tables lack part of the clones; where checked against another copy, unresolved V genes explain under half of the gap, and the rest is unexplained. From that table come the V and J calls and clone size; the DNA was used to work out D and trimming. The sample has some 16,000 clones on record, approximately 81% of them singletons. 11% of the sample lies in the top ten.

CD4+ T cells from unexposed donors were collected before the COVID-19 pandemic (2011-2018). The EasySep CD4+ T cell isolation kit was used to isolate CD4+ T cells once the cultures had run for approximately ten days. As cell numbers permitted, CD4+ T cells from unexposed donors were tested for reactivity to SARS-CoV-2 S and N and to four common cold coronavirus spike pools. Each well held approximately 2.1 million PBMCs cultured in IMDM containing about 5.3% human AB serum and approximately 9 IU/ml IL-2. Half of the culture medium was replaced with fresh IL-2-containing medium on days 3 and 7. In general, every peptide culture condition was set up in three replicate wells. Leukapheresis product for the unexposed donors was purchased commercially. Ficoll-Paque PLUS gradient centrifugation was used to isolate PBMCs from leukapheresis product or whole blood. PBMCs were either cryopreserved at -140 degrees C or used fresh in the expansion assay. The QIAamp Micro DNA Kit was used to extract genomic DNA from the CD4+ T cells.

The chain is assembled from TRBV18 and TRBJ2-5; 9 junctional bases match TRBD2. The sample comprised CD4+ T cells from PBMCs, cultured in vitro. The clonotype comes from a human donor in good health. CDR3 protein: CASSTPGLALETQYF. The DNA is as follows: TGTGCCAGCTCAACGCCGGGACTAGCCTTGGAGACCCAGTACTTC.